The T cell receptor beta chain described here comes from a study of T-cell memory formation after mild COVID-19. Study background: TCR clusters were mostly donor specific.

This clonotype occurred a few times. Its antigen is unidentified. Study conclusions and caveats: Among contracting clones, CD4+ were mainly CM/EM and CD8+ enriched in EMRA. Day 15 to 85 contractors were CD4/CD8 balanced; later expanders leaned CD4+.

CDR3 size: 13 residues. Germline CDR1 is SGHRS and CDR2 is YFSETQ. The V end lost 4 bases, the J end lost 5 bases, and 13 bases lay between the germline ends. One entry per CDR3 protein results from TCRdb running MiXCR on the 5' RACE reads. The profile covers over 400,000 distinct CDR3 sequences, with 23% appearing a single time and under 15% taken by the ten largest. The source material was PBMCs or a T cell subset sorted from them (not recorded which). The V call is TRBV5-1, the J call TRBJ2-7; D is perhaps TRBD1 (6 bases). The sequence came from an adult woman who had mild COVID-19 (a few samples of this study predate the infection). Cell type and time point are not known. CDR3 sequence: CASSATGIHEQYF. Written as DNA, the CDR3 is TGCGCCAGCAGCGCGACAGGCATCCACGAGCAGTACTTC.